This is a list of T cell receptor beta chains from one sample in a study of long-term antiretroviral therapy in people with HIV. The method was immunoSEQ multiplex PCR; TCRdb's version includes in-frame clones alone and lacks a portion of them. The data show about 44,000 clones, around 96% seen once. The sample in question was unsorted PBMCs, obtained 3.7 years after starting antiretroviral therapy. The receptors derive from a woman between 45 and 60 years old with HIV. CDR3s include the opening cysteine and the closing phenylalanine or tryptophan. Each record gives: D gene, V gene, J gene, CDR3 DNA, CDR3 protein. D genes are given only for firm matches.

>-|TRBV5-6|TRBJ2-2
TGTGCCAGCAGCTTGGCGGAGTCATTGAACACCGGGGAGCTGTTTTTT
CASSLAESLNTGELFF
>-|TRBV2|TRBJ2-7
TGTGCCAGCAGTGAGAATGACGTAGAGCAGTACTTC
CASSENDVEQYF
>TRBD1|TRBV6-5|TRBJ1-4
TGTGCCAGCAGACCCGGGACAGCAACTAATGAAAAACTGTTTTTT
CASRPGTATNEKLFF
>TRBD1|TRBV9|TRBJ1-1
TGTGCCAGCAGCGCGGGACAGCTGATGAACACTGAAGCTTTCTTT
CASSAGQLMNTEAFF
>-|TRBV29-1|TRBJ2-1
TGCAGCGTTGAGAGTTACAATGAGCAGTTCTTC
CSVESYNEQFF
>-|TRBV5-4|TRBJ1-1
TGTGCCAGCAGCTCCCCGGGCCTCATGAACACTGAAGCTTTCTTT
CASSSPGLMNTEAFF
>TRBD2|TRBV7-9|TRBJ2-1
TGTGCCAGCAGCCCACCGGGACTAGCGGAGGTTGGTGAGCAGTTCTTC
CASSPPGLAEVGEQFF
>-|TRBV6-6|TRBJ2-6
TGTGCCAGCAGTAACGGGGGTGCTGGGGCCAACGTCCTGACTTTC
CASSNGGAGANVLTF
>-|TRBV12-2|TRBJ1-4
TGTGCAAGTCGCTTAGCGGAACAGGGTGCAACTAATGAAAAACTGTTTTTT
CASRLAEQGATNEKLFF
>TRBD1|TRBV5-1|TRBJ2-7
TGCGCCAGCAGCTTGCGGGACAGGGAATCCTACGAGCAGTACTTC
CASSLRDRESYEQYF
>TRBD1|TRBV11-1|TRBJ2-6
TGTGCCAGCAGCTTAGGACAGGGTTTTGTGGCCTCTGGGGCCAACGTCCTGACTTTC
CASSLGQGFVASGANVLTF
>-|TRBV6-5|TRBJ1-2
TGTGCCAGCACCTCAGCAGGGGCCGGTGGCTACACCTTC
CASTSAGAGGYTF
>-|TRBV28|TRBJ1-2
TGTGCCAGCAGCGCAGCTAACTATGGCTACACCTTC
CASSAANYGYTF
>TRBD2|TRBV7-6|TRBJ2-1
TGTGCCAGCAGCCCCCGGACTAGCGGGGGGGGCGTCGATGAGCAGTTCTTC
CASSPRTSGGGVDEQFF
>-|TRBV19|TRBJ2-5
TGTGCCAGTAGTATATTCTCCGGGCCGCAAGAGACCCAGTACTTC
CASSIFSGPQETQYF
>-|TRBV27|TRBJ2-1
TGTGCCAGCAGTCCGCTGACAGTAGACAATGAGCAGTTCTTC
CASSPLTVDNEQFF
>-|TRBV30|TRBJ2-3
TGTGCCTGGAGACTAGATACAGATACGCAGTATTTT
CAWRLDTDTQYF
>-|TRBV6-4|TRBJ2-1
TGTGCCAGCACCCCCGGGGCGGGTTCCTACAATGAGCAGTTCTTC
CASTPGAGSYNEQFF
>-|TRBV6-5|TRBJ1-3
TGTGCCAGCAGTTTATCTAGGGGCAACAGTGGAAACACCATATATTTT
CASSLSRGNSGNTIYF
>TRBD1|TRBV27|TRBJ2-3
TGTGCCAGCAGACCTCTTCCGGGACAGGGTACCACAGATACGCAGTATTTT
CASRPLPGQGTTDTQYF
>TRBD1|TRBV19|TRBJ2-6
TGTGCCAGTAGTACCCAAGGGACAGGCTCTGGGGCCAACGTCCTGACTTTC
CASSTQGTGSGANVLTF
>TRBD2|TRBV7-2|TRBJ2-1
TGTGCCAGCAGCAGGGGACTAGCGGGGAACAATGAGCAGTTCTTC
CASSRGLAGNNEQFF